The 14 T cell receptor beta chains presented below share a single source sample, sequenced in a study of blood T cell repertoires in COVID-19. The method was immunoSEQ multiplex PCR; TCRdb's version includes in-frame clones alone and lacks a portion of them. This sample has under 400,000 clones; 88% occur once, and the top ten carry over 1%. The sequencing sample was made of PBMCs or T cells enriched from blood (not recorded which). Receptor source: a woman in her twenties or thirties who had been exposed to COVID-19.

The CDR3: CASGFHRANYGYTF. In nucleotides, the CDR3 is TGTGCCAGCGGTTTCCACCGGGCTAACTATGGCTACACCTTC. This chain connects TRBV6-5 to TRBJ1-2; D remains unclear. The CDR3 has 14 amino acids. CDR1 and CDR2 (germline): MNHEY, SVGAGI. Trimming removed 8 bases from V and 0 bases from J, with 13 bases in between.

The V and J genes are TRBV30 and TRBJ2-7; D is perhaps TRBD2 (5 bases). Germline CDR1 is GTSNPN and CDR2 is SVGIG (reference sequence). The CDR3 is 14 residues long. The V and J ends lost 0 bases and 3 bases respectively, with 12 bases between them. CDR3 loop: CAWSVGGGLYEQYF. In DNA form, the CDR3 reads TGTGCCTGGAGTGTAGGAGGAGGTCTCTACGAGCAGTACTTC.

The V and J genes are TRBV7-3 and TRBJ2-7, with 12 nucleotides matching TRBD1. Germline V CDR1 and CDR2: SGHTA, FQGTGA. Trimming took 3 bases from V and 5 from J; bases not matched to a gene: 8. CDR3 length equals 16 residues. CDR3 sequence (DNA): TGTGCCAGCAGCTTCCTACCGGGACAGGGGGCCGACGAGCAGTACTTC. As protein: CASSFLPGQGADEQYF.

The chain is built from TRBV7-8 and TRBJ1-1; possibly TRBD1 for D (5 bases). Germline-derived CDR1 and CDR2 are SGHVS and FQNEAQ. The CDR3 extends over 15 amino acids. The V and J ends lost 5 bases and 0 bases respectively, with 13 bases between them. Written as DNA, the CDR3 is TGTGCCAGCAGCCATGGGGCGGGAGTGAACACTGAAGCTTTCTTT. Translated, it gives CASSHGAGVNTEAFF. Using reference TRBV7-8 and TRBJ1-1 for the parts outside the CDR3, the full variable domain is GAGVSQSPRYKVAKRGQDVALRCDPISGHVSLFWYQQALGQGPEFLTYFQNEAQLDKSGLPSDRFFAERPEGSVSTLKIQRTQQEDSAVYLCASSHGAGVNTEAFFGQGTRLTVV.

This rearrangement joins TRBV5-1 to TRBJ2-5; 9 bases are a match to TRBD1. Unmatched junction bases numbered 15, after V lost 4 bases and J lost 2 bases. The CDR3 runs to 18 residues. Germline V CDR1 and CDR2: SGHRS, YFSETQ. The CDR3 DNA reads TGCGCCAGCAGCGTGGGACAGGGTCAGCGGAGCAAGCAAGAGACCCAGTACTTC. Its translation: CASSVGQGQRSKQETQYF. The complete variable domain, with remaining parts taken from reference TRBV5-1 and TRBJ2-5, reads KAGVTQTPRYLIKTRGQQVTLSCSPISGHRSVSWYQQTPGQGLQFLFEYFSETQRNKGNFPGRFSGRQFSNSRSEMNVSTLELGDSALYLCASSVGQGQRSKQETQYFGPGTRLLVL.

The rearrangement uses TRBV27 and TRBJ2-7, with 11 bases aligning to TRBD2. CDR1 and CDR2 (germline): MNHEY, SMNVEV (reference sequence). Trimming at V came to 6 bases and at J to 1 base, leaving 5 bases not matched to a gene. This CDR3 spans 15 amino acids. CDR3 coding DNA: TGTGCCAGCAGCATAGCGGGAGGGCCGTCCTACGAGCAGTACTTC. It yields the protein CASSIAGGPSYEQYF.

V usage is TRBV29-1 and J usage is TRBJ2-7, with 8 nucleotides matching TRBD2. V gave up 4 bases and J gave up 1 base; unmatched junction bases: 12. Germline V gene sequence: CDR1 SQVTM, CDR2 ANQGSEA. The CDR3 has 16 residues. DNA for the CDR3: TGCAGCGTTGGCGGACCGACTAGCGACGGATCCTACGAGCAGTACTTC. It translates to CSVGGPTSDGSYEQYF.

This chain uses TRBV29-1 with TRBJ2-7; 7 bases align to TRBD2. CDR1 and CDR2 from the germline V gene are SQVTM and ANQGSEA. J was trimmed by 6 bases and V by 4 bases; bases with no gene match: 3. The CDR3 sequence is 11 residues long. The CDR3 region has the DNA TGCAGCGTTGGGGAGGGAGGCGAGCAGTACTTC. Translated, it gives CSVGEGGEQYF.

This clone occurred a few times. The chain employs TRBV27 and TRBJ1-1; 8 bases are shared with TRBD1. The CDR3 extends over 14 amino acids. Germline V gene lookup returns CDR1 MNHEY and CDR2 SMNVEV (reference sequence). The V segment lost 1 base and the J segment 4 bases; nucleotides outside the gene matches: 2. CDR3 region: CASSLLQGGTEAFF. The CDR3 region has the DNA TGTGCCAGCAGTTTATTACAGGGGGGCACTGAAGCTTTCTTT.

V gene TRBV4-2 combines with J gene TRBJ1-5; possible D gene TRBD1, 5 bases. Germline V CDR1 and CDR2: LGHNA, YNFKEQ. This CDR3 has 15 residues. V gave up 0 bases and J gave up 4 bases, with 10 bases separating them. The chain's CDR3 is CASSQDFGTNQPQHF. The DNA for the CDR3 is TGTGCCAGCAGCCAAGATTTCGGGACTAATCAGCCCCAGCATTTT.

This clone was seen more than once but under ten times. The CDR3 DNA reads as TGTGCCACCCTACAGAGCTCTGGAAACACCATATATTTT. This codes for CATLQSSGNTIYF. The chain joins TRBV5-4 to TRBJ1-3; D unclear. Germline V gene lookup returns CDR1 SGHNT and CDR2 YYREEE (reference sequence). CDR3 length equals 13 residues. Deletions cut 9 bases from V and 0 bases from J, with 10 bases between.

The chain links TRBV5-1 to TRBJ1-1; no clear D gene. The germline CDR1 and CDR2 sequences are SGHRS and YFSETQ. The CDR3 length is 15 residues. Trimming pared 0 bases from V and 4 bases from J, leaving 13 bases between. CDR3 protein: CASSLVGSAGTEAFF. The CDR3 nucleotides are TGCGCCAGCAGCTTGGTGGGATCAGCGGGCACTGAAGCTTTCTTT.

The chain uses TRBV29-1 and TRBJ1-2, with D possibly TRBD1 on 6 matching bases. Trimming removed 4 bases at V and 5 bases at J, with 14 bases between. Germline V gene sequence: CDR1 SQVTM, CDR2 ANQGSEA. CDR3 length equals 13 residues. In nucleotides, the CDR3 is TGCAGCGTTGTCCTACAGGGTAATTATGGCTACACCTTC. Translating it yields CSVVLQGNYGYTF. Supplemented by reference TRBV29-1 and TRBJ1-2, the full variable domain reads SAVISQKPSRDICQRGTSLTIQCQVDSQVTMMFWYRQQPGQSLTLIATANQGSEATYESGFVIDKFPISRPNLTFSTLTVSNMSPEDSSIYLCSVVLQGNYGYTFGSGTRLTVV.

The rearrangement links TRBV7-3 to TRBJ1-1, with unresolved D. This CDR3 contains 14 residues. The V and J ends lost 2 bases and 7 bases respectively, with 14 bases between them. Germline CDR1 reads SGHTA; CDR2 reads FQGTGA. In nucleotides, the CDR3 is TGTGCCAGCAGCTTAGGTGGGGAGCGGATTGAAGCTTTCTTT. Translating gives CASSLGGERIEAFF.